The 19 T cell receptor beta chains below come from one sample, sequenced in a study of blood T cell repertoires in COVID-19. Sequencing used immunoSEQ multiplex PCR; TCRdb keeps in-frame clones, though not all of them. The table includes about 140,000 clones, around 86% detected once. Material: peripheral blood. Receptors were obtained from a human donor in a cohort sampled during active COVID-19.

This sequence joins TRBV24-1 and TRBJ2-5; D gene ambiguous. Germline CDR1 KGHDR, CDR2 SFDVKD. There are 15 residues in the CDR3. The V and J ends lost 5 bases and 1 base respectively, with 13 bases between them. The CDR3, as DNA: TGTGCCACCAGTGTTCTCGGAGAAACCCAAGAGACCCAGTACTTC. It yields the protein CATSVLGETQETQYF.

The CDR3 DNA reads as TGTGCCAGCAGTTACGGGGTCACAGATACGCAGTATTTT. Its translation: CASSYGVTDTQYF. The chain carries TRBV27 and TRBJ2-3; possible D gene TRBD2, 5 bases. The ends were cut back, 4 bases at V and 2 bases at J, with 7 bases in the middle. CDR1 and CDR2 from the germline V gene are MNHEY and SMNVEV (reference sequence). The CDR3 is made up of 13 amino acids.

The chain is built from TRBV6-1 and TRBJ1-2; weak D call: TRBD1 (6 bases). CDR1 MNHNS and CDR2 SASEGT come from the germline V gene. The V end lost 4 bases, the J end lost 7 bases, and 22 bases lay between the germline ends. The CDR3 contains 16 residues. In nucleotides, the CDR3 is TGTGCCAGCAGTGCTACTTCGACAGGCGGAAATCCTGGCTACACCTTC. Amino acid sequence: CASSATSTGGNPGYTF.

DNA for the CDR3: TGTGCCAGCAGTCTGATCCGAGCGGCCCCTGAAGCTTTCTTT. Its translation is CASSLIRAAPEAFF. V gene TRBV28 combines with J gene TRBJ1-1; no definite D call. CDR3 length: 14 amino acids. Germline CDR1 and CDR2: MDHEN and SYDVKM. Trimming shortened V by 5 bases and J by 6 bases, and 16 bases separated the two germline ends.

This chain joins TRBV5-1 and TRBJ1-6; 7 nucleotides line up with TRBD1. CDR3 length: 15 residues. Germline lookup yields CDR1 SGHRS and CDR2 YFSETQ. V was pared by 3 bases and J by 7 bases, with 7 bases of the junction left unmatched. CDR3 bases: TGCGCCAGCAGCTCGACAGGGTGGGGGAATTCACCCCTCCACTTT. Encoded protein: CASSSTGWGNSPLHF.

In this sample, this clone turned up once. V gene TRBV23-1 combines with J gene TRBJ1-2; weak D call: TRBD1 (5 bases). TRBV23-1 is an ORF; its function is uncertain. V lost 7 bases, J lost 8 bases, and 11 bases lay in between. The CDR3 extends over 11 amino acids. The CDR3 reads CASIPGPGYTF. Written as DNA, the CDR3 is TGCGCCAGCATCCCAGGGCCCGGCTACACCTTC.

This clone was recorded only once. The chain couples TRBV5-6 to TRBJ1-6; 7 bases fit TRBD1. J gave up 6 bases and V 2 bases, and 2 bases lay outside the gene matches. The germline CDR1 and CDR2 sequences are SGHDT and YYEEEE. The CDR3 has 14 amino acids. The CDR3 loop is CASSFGQANSPLHF. DNA of the CDR3: TGTGCCAGCAGCTTCGGACAGGCTAATTCACCCCTCCACTTT.

The chain has TRBV7-3 and TRBJ2-1; 7 nucleotides line up with TRBD1. J gave up 5 bases and V 5 bases, and 6 bases lay outside the gene matches. This CDR3 contains 14 residues. Germline V gene sequence: CDR1 SGHTA, CDR2 FQGTGA. The CDR3 DNA sequence: TGTGCCAGCAGCCGTAACAGGGGCAACAATGAGCAGTTCTTC. This gives the protein CASSRNRGNNEQFF. The whole variable domain, filled in from reference TRBV7-3 and TRBJ2-1, reads GAGVSQTPSNKVTEKGKYVELRCDPISGHTALYWYRQSLGQGPEFLIYFQGTGAADDSGLPNDRFFAVRPEGSVSTLKIQRTERGDSAVYLCASSRNRGNNEQFFGPGTRLTVL.

This sequence joins TRBV15 and TRBJ2-5, with TRBD1 as a possible D gene (5 bases). The CDR3 spans 19 residues. Trimming left V 4 bases short and J 5 bases short, with 29 bases between. Per the germline V gene, CDR1 is LNHNV and CDR2 is YYDKDF (reference sequence). CDR3 bases: TGTGCCACCAGCACCATTAAGCGATCAGGGTTTGATACTGTGGAGACCCAGTACTTC. This translates into CATSTIKRSGFDTVETQYF.

This chain links TRBV30 with TRBJ1-1; D is possibly TRBD1 (5 bases). The germline V and J ends were trimmed by 3 bases and 1 base, with 9 bases remaining between them. Germline values: CDR1 GTSNPN, CDR2 SVGIG (reference sequence). This CDR3 contains 13 residues. CDR3 residues: CAWRRGKNTEAFF. In DNA form, the CDR3 reads TGTGCCTGGAGGCGGGGGAAGAACACTGAAGCTTTCTTT.

The chain combines TRBV2 with TRBJ2-5, with 9 nucleotides matching TRBD1. The CDR3 contains 13 residues. CDR1 and CDR2 from the germline V gene are SNHLY and FYNNEI. Trimming took 6 bases from V and 5 from J; bases not matched to a gene: 4. The CDR3 region is CASREQGAETQYF. CDR3 DNA sequence: TGTGCCAGCAGGGAACAGGGGGCTGAGACCCAGTACTTC.

The gene calls are TRBV6-5 and TRBJ1-2; TRBD1 agrees at 9 bases. The ends lost 5 bases at V and 7 bases at J; junction bases unmatched: 11. Germline CDR1 is MNHEY and CDR2 is SVGAGI. This CDR3 is built from 15 residues. The CDR3 region has the DNA TGTGCCAGCAGTCTACCCCGGGGACAGGGTGGTGGCTACACCTTC. It specifies CASSLPRGQGGGYTF.

V gene TRBV9 combines with J gene TRBJ1-3; TRBD1 matches 8 bases. The germline CDR1 and CDR2 sequences are SGDLS and YYNGEE. This CDR3 is 17 amino acids long. Trimming at V came to 2 bases and at J to 0 bases, leaving 7 bases not matched to a gene. This CDR3 reads CASSVGAGGASGNTIYF. CDR3 nucleotide sequence: TGTGCCAGCAGCGTGGGGGCAGGGGGCGCCTCTGGAAACACCATATATTTT.

In this sample, this clone turned up a few times. The chain uses TRBV30 and TRBJ2-5, with D perhaps matching TRBD1 (5 bases). V shed 1 base and J shed 3 bases, with 9 bases lying between them. The CDR3 has 13 amino acids. CDR1 GTSNPN and CDR2 SVGIG come from the germline V gene (reference sequence). CDR3 sequence reads: CAWSGTLKETQYF. The CDR3 DNA follows: TGTGCCTGGAGTGGGACACTTAAAGAGACCCAGTACTTC.

The genes are TRBV5-5 and TRBJ2-5, with D perhaps matching TRBD1 (5 bases). The CDR3 totals 15 residues. Germline V CDR1 and CDR2: SGHKS, YYEKEE (reference sequence). Trimming removed 3 bases at V and 4 bases at J, with 16 bases between. CDR3 region: CASSSRTTSRETQYF. The DNA of the CDR3 is TGTGCCAGCAGCTCCCGGACAACCTCACGAGAGACCCAGTACTTC.

V is TRBV6-6 and J is TRBJ1-4, with 7 bases aligning to TRBD1. This CDR3 is 13 amino acids long. The germline V gene has CDR1 MNHNY and CDR2 SVGAGI (reference sequence). J was trimmed by 7 bases and V by 4 bases; bases with no gene match: 3. The CDR3 DNA sequence: TGTGCCAGCAGTTCCCCAGGGGGTGAAAAACTGTTTTTT. This gives the protein CASSSPGGEKLFF.

The chain couples TRBV7-9 to TRBJ1-1; 10 bases fit TRBD1. Germline CDR1 is SEHNR and CDR2 is FQNEAQ (reference sequence). Trimming cost V 3 bases and J 5 bases; bases outside gene matches: 3. This CDR3 has 14 residues. The CDR3 loop is CASSLDRGKTEAFF. In nucleotides, the CDR3 is TGTGCCAGCAGCTTGGACAGGGGGAAGACTGAAGCTTTCTTT.

This chain joins TRBV2 and TRBJ1-2, with 8 bases fitting TRBD1. Unmatched junction bases numbered 9, after V lost 6 bases and J lost 6 bases. Germline assignment: CDR1 SNHLY and CDR2 FYNNEI. The CDR3 is made up of 14 amino acids. DNA for the CDR3: TGTGCCAGCAGACTTCAGGGGGCTAGGGATGGCTACACCTTC. It codes for CASRLQGARDGYTF.

The V gene is TRBV6-5, the J gene TRBJ2-1, with D tentatively TRBD2 (6 bases). With 8 bases removed from V and 4 bases from J, the gap between germline ends came to 15 bases. This CDR3 is built from 14 residues. Per germline, CDR1 MNHEY and CDR2 SVGAGI. The chain's CDR3 is CASPGGMEYNEQFF. In DNA form, the CDR3 reads TGTGCCAGCCCTGGAGGGATGGAGTACAATGAGCAGTTCTTC.